The subject of this entry is one T cell receptor (beta chain). The antigen is undetermined. This sample was included in a study of T cells in tuberculosis. Turning to the study itself: T cells were selected with CD1B tetramers loaded with glucose monomycolate. A South African cohort included IGRA-negative adolescents, latently infected IGRA-positive adolescents and adults with active tuberculosis. Study-level findings and limits: Active tuberculosis TCR-alpha repertoires lay closer to GMM-specific TCRs than IGRA-negative controls, suggesting clonal expansion. Active tuberculosis cases were adults; controls were adolescents.

The V gene's germline CDR1 is WSHSY and CDR2 SAAADI. The CDR3 totals 16 residues. Trimming took 1 base from V and 3 from J; bases not matched to a gene: 4. Using immunoSEQ multiplex PCR, the repertoire was profiled, and TCRdb retains in-frame clones only, with some absent. The repertoire holds under 35,000 clones, with around 94% as singletons. The sequenced material came from PBMCs. The TCR originated in a donor aged 10 to 29 with latent tuberculosis or without tuberculosis infection. V and J are TRBV10-2 and TRBJ2-2; 8 nucleotides align to TRBD1. The CDR3 DNA reads TGCGCCAGCAGTGAGTTTCAGGGGGCGGACACCGGGGAGCTGTTTTTT. Amino acids: CASSEFQGADTGELFF.